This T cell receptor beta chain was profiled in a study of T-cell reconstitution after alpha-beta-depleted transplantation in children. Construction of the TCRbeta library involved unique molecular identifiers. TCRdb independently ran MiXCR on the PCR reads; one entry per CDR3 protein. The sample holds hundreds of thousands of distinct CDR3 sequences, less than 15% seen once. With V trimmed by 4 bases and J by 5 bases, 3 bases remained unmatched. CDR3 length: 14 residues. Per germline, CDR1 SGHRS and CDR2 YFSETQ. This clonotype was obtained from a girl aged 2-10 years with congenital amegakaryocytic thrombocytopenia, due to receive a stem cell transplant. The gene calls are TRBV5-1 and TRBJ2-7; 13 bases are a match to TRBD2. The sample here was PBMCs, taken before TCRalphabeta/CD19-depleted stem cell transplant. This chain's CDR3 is CASSNGTSGNEQYF. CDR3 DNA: TGCGCCAGCAGCAACGGGACTAGCGGGAACGAGCAGTACTTC.